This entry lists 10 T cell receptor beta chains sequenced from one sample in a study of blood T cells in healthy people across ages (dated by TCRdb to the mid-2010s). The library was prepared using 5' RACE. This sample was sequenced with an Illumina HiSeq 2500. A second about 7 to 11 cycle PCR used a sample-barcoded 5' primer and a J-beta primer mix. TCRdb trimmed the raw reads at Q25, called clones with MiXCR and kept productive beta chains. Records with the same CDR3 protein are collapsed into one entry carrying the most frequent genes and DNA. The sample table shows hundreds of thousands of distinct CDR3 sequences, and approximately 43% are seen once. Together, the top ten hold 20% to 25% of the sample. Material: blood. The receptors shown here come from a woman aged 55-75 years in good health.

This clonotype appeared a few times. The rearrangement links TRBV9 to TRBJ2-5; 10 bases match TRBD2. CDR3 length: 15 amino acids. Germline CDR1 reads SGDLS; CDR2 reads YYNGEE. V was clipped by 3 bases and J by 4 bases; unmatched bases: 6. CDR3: CASSASGSLGETQYF. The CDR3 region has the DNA TGTGCCAGCAGCGCTAGCGGGAGTTTAGGAGAGACCCAGTACTTC. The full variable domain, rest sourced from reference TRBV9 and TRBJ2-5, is DSGVTQTPKHLITATGQRVTLRCSPRSGDLSVYWYQQSLDQGLQFLIQYYNGEERAKGNILERFSAQQFPDLHSELNLSSLELGDSALYFCASSASGSLGETQYFGPGTRLLVL.

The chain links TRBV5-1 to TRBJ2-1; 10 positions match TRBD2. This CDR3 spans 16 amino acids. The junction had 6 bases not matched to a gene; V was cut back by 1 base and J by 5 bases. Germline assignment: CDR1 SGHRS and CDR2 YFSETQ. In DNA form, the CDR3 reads TGCGCCAGCAGCTTGAGGGCTAGCGGGGGTAACAATGAGCAGTTCTTC. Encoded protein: CASSLRASGGNNEQFF.

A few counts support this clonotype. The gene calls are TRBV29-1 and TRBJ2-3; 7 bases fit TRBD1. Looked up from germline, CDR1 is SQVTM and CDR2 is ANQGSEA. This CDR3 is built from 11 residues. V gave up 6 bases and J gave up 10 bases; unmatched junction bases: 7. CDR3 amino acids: CSVDRVGAQYF. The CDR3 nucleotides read TGCAGCGTCGACAGGGTGGGTGCGCAGTATTTT.

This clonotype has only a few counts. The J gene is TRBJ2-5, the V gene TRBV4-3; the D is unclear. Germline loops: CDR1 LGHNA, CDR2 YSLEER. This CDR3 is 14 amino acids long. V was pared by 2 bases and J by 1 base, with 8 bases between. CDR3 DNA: TGCGCCAGCAGCCAAAATTGGGGCCAAGAGACCCAGTACTTC. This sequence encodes CASSQNWGQETQYF.

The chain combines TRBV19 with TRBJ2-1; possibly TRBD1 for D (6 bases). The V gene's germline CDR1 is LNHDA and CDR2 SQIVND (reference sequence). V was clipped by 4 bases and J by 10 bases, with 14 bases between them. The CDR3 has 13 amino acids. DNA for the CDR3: TGTGCCAGTAGTACTACAGGGATCGGGGAGCAGTTCTTC. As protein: CASSTTGIGEQFF.

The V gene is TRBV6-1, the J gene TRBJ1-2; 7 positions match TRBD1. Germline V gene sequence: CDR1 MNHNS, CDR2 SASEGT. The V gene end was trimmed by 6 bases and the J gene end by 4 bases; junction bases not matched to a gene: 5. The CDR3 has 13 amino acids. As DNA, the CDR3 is TGTGCCAGCAGAGTCCGGGACAGCTATGGCTACACCTTC. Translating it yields CASRVRDSYGYTF.

DNA of the CDR3: TGTGCCAGCAGTGAACCTAGCAAAATCACAGATACGCAGTATTTT. Its translation: CASSEPSKITDTQYF. This chain uses TRBV25-1 with TRBJ2-3; perhaps TRBD2 as D (5 bases). Trimming left V 2 bases short and J 2 bases short, with 11 bases between. Germline V gene lookup returns CDR1 MGHDK and CDR2 SYGVNS. This CDR3 region has 15 residues.

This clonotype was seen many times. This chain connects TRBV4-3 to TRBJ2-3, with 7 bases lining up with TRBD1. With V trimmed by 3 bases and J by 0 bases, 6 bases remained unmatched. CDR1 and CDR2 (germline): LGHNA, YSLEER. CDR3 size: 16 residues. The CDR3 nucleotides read TGCGCCAGCAGCCAGCTAGGGGGCGCAAGCACAGATACGCAGTATTTT. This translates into CASSQLGGASTDTQYF.

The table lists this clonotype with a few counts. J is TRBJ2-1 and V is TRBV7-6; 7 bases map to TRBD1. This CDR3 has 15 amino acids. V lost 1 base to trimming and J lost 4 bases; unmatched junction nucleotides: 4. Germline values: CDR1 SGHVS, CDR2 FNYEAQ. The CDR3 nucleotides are TGTGCCAGCAGCTTAGGACAGGGCTTTTACAATGAGCAGTTCTTC. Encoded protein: CASSLGQGFYNEQFF.

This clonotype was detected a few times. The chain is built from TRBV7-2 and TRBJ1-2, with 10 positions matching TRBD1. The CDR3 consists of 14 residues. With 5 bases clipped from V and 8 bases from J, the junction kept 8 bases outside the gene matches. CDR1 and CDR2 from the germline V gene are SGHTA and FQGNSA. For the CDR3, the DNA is TGTGCCAGCAGCCCTGGACAGGGGGTGAAGGGCTACACCTTC. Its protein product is CASSPGQGVKGYTF.